Detailed here is one TCR beta chain. The same CDR3 also results from other DNA sequences found in this sample. CDR1 is SGHRS and CDR2 is YFSETQ in the germline V gene. Trimming took 2 bases from V and 4 from J; bases not matched to a gene: 3. The CDR3 covers 15 residues. The sample is drawn from a study of blood T cell repertoires in COVID-19. Study-level information: There were acute and convalescent COVID-19 samples, and they came from the United States, Italy and Spain. Sources were T cells, B-cell-depleted T cells, or PBMCs; the material itself was cDNA or gDNA.

As processed by the authors: Nucleated cell counts were estimated from reference gene primer amplification. Using immunoSEQ multiplex PCR, the repertoire was profiled, and TCRdb retains in-frame clones only, with some absent. Clonal size and the V and J genes are those of that table, whereas D and trimming came from the DNA. The table lists 140,000 or so clones, roughly 79% of them singletons. This TCR was recovered from a human donor in a cohort sampled during active COVID-19. This chain links TRBV5-1 with TRBJ2-7, with 13 positions matching TRBD2. Material: peripheral blood. The CDR3, as DNA: TGCGCCAGCAGCTTAGGACTAGCGGGAGTTTACGAGCAGTACTTC. Translated, it gives CASSLGLAGVYEQYF.